This T cell receptor (beta chain) stems from a study of T cells in tuberculosis. In the study overall: This South African cohort compared adolescents with or without latent tuberculosis against adults with active tuberculosis. Study outcomes and limitations: Samples were chosen by availability of cryopreserved specimens. GMM-specific TCRs were nearer to active tuberculosis alpha repertoires, suggesting expansion.

Data came from immunoSEQ multiplex PCR; TCRdb stores just in-frame clones and leaves some out. The sample has tens of thousands of clones, 85% to 95% seen once. The CDR3 contains 15 residues. Trimming cost V 3 bases and J 8 bases; bases outside gene matches: 8. The germline gives CDR1 SGHTA, CDR2 FQGNSA. As concerns this clone: What it recognizes is unknown.

The material sequenced was PBMCs. V is TRBV7-2 and J is TRBJ2-2; 8 bases align to TRBD1. The sequence was collected from a donor between 10 and 35 years old with latent tuberculosis or without tuberculosis infection. Some clones in this sample may be carry-over from other donors' samples. The CDR3: CASSFQGAGLGELFF. The CDR3 DNA follows: TGTGCCAGCAGCTTCCAGGGGGCTGGTTTAGGGGAGCTGTTTTTT. Full variable domain (missing parts from reference TRBV7-2 and TRBJ2-2): GAGVSQSPSNKVTEKGKDVELRCDPISGHTALYWYRQSLGQGLEFLIYFQGNSAPDKSGLPSDRFSAERTGGSVSTLTIQRTQQEDSAVYLCASSFQGAGLGELFFGEGSRLTVL.